This TCR beta chain appears in the sequencing data of a study of cytomegalovirus exposure and HLA in healthy donors. Study outcomes and limitations: According to an earlier analysis, most TCR beta V segments yielded productive rearrangements about 90% or about 30% of the time. Cytomegalovirus-associated status was assigned to some 180 TCR beta chains. Usually a TCR sequence was rare, but some public TCRs were found in many donors.

It was with 60 Vbeta and 13 Jbeta primers that the PCR ran. TCRdb keeps only in-frame clones here, not all; method: immunoSEQ multiplex PCR. The sample gives about 140,000 clones, around 84% of which show up once; about 2.5% is in the top ten. V shed 3 bases and J shed 4 bases, with 16 bases lying between them. The CDR3 runs 16 residues. Germline V gene lookup returns CDR1 MNHEY and CDR2 SMNVEV (reference sequence). Regarding this clone: Its target is unknown.

The clonotype originates from a boy aged 2-9 years in good health and CMV-seronegative. Source material: PBMCs. J is TRBJ1-5 and V is TRBV27; no clear D gene. CDR3 nucleotide sequence: TGTGCCAGCAGTTTCACGTCTGGACGGAGGAATCAGCCCCAGCATTTT. Translation: CASSFTSGRRNQPQHF.